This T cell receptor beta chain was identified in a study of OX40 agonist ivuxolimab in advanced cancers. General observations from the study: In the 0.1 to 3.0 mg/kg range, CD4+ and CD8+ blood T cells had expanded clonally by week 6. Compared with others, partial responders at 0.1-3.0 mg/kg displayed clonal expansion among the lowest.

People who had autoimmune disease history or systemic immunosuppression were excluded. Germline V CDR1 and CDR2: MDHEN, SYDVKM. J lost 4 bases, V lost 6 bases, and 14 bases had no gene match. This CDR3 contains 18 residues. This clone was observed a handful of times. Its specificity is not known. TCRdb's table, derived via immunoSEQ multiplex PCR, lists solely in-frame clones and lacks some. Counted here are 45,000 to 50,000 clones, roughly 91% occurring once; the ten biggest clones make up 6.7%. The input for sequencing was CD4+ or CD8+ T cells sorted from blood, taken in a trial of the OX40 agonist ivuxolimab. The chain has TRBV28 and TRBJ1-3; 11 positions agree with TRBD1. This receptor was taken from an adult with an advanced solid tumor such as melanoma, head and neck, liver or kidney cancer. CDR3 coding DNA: TGTGCCAGCAGCCTCCGGACAGGGGGCGGGTTTGGAGGAAACACCATATATTTT. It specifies CASSLRTGGGFGGNTIYF.